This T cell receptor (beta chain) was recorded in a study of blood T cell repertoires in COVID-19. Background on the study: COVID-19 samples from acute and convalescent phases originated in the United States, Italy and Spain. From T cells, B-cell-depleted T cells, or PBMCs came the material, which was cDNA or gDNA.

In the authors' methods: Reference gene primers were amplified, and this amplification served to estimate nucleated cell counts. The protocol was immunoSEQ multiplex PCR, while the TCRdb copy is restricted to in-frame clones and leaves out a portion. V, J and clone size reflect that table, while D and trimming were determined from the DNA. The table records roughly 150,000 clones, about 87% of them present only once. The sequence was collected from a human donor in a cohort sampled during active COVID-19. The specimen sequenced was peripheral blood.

The DNA for the CDR3 is TGTGCCAGCAGCTACGGGAGGGACAATCAGCCCCAGCATTTT. Its protein product is CASSYGRDNQPQHF. The chain combines TRBV5-6 with TRBJ1-5; unclear D gene. Deletions cut 3 bases from V and 3 bases from J, with 10 bases between. CDR1 and CDR2 (germline): SGHDT, YYEEEE. The CDR3 extends over 14 amino acids.